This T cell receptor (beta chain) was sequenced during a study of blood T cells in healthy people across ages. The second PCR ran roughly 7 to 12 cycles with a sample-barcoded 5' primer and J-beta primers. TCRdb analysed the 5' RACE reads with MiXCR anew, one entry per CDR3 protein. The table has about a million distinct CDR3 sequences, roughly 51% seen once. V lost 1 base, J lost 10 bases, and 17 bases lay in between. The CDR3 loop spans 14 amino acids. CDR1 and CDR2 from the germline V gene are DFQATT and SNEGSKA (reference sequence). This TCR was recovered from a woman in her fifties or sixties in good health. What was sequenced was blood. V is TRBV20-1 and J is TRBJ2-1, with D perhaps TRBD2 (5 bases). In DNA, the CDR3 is TGCAGTGCTAGAGGTGGGAGCATCTCCTACGAGCAGTTCTTC. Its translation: CSARGGSISYEQFF.